This T cell receptor beta chain was retrieved from a study of T cell repertoires in cytomegalovirus infection. Regarding this clonotype: Its antigen is currently unknown.

TCRdb passed the reads through MiXCR, listing each CDR3 protein once. Of 700,000 to 850,000 distinct CDR3 sequences in the sample, approximately 32% were seen once. Germline CDR1 is ENHRY and CDR2 is SYGVKD. Trimming pared 0 bases from V and 4 bases from J, leaving 12 bases between. The CDR3 sequence is 15 residues long. The J gene is TRBJ1-2, the V gene TRBV10-3; no clear D gene. The specimen comprised cultured CD8+ T cells from PBMCs, sampled from culture after CMV antigen stimulation. This receptor was taken from a human donor in good health (CMV status not recorded). Some clones in this sample may be carry-over from other donors' samples. CDR3 sequence reads: CAISESGRLPYGYTF. DNA of the CDR3: TGTGCCATCAGTGAGTCTGGCCGGCTGCCCTATGGCTACACCTTC.